This T cell receptor beta chain emerged from a study of cytomegalovirus exposure and HLA in healthy donors. PCR used 60 Vbeta primers and 13 Jbeta primers. The repertoire was sequenced with immunoSEQ multiplex PCR; TCRdb's copy has only in-frame clones and lacks some. Counted here are some 130,000 clones, about 70% occurring once; the ten biggest clones make up around 1.9%. Trimming left V 0 bases short and J 1 base short, with 7 bases between. This CDR3 has 14 amino acids. The germline V gene encodes CDR1 SGHNT and CDR2 YYREEE (reference sequence). The TCR originated in a woman aged 55-69 years in good health and CMV-seropositive. The sample was PBMCs. This chain uses TRBV5-4 with TRBJ2-5; D may be TRBD2 (6 bases). The CDR3 DNA reads TGTGCCAGCAGCTTGGACGGGGGCCAAGAGACCCAGTACTTC. Amino acids: CASSLDGGQETQYF.